The 22 T cell receptor beta chains below all came from one sample that was sequenced in a study of blood T cell repertoires in COVID-19. This table comes from immunoSEQ multiplex PCR, and its TCRdb copy is limited to in-frame clones, with some not included. Of around 100,000 clones in the sample, 85% were seen once. Sequenced material: peripheral blood. These receptors were taken from a human donor in a cohort sampled during active COVID-19.

The table lists this clone with a few counts. This chain uses TRBV7-2 with TRBJ1-1; D unresolved. The ends were cut back, 1 base at V and 3 bases at J, with 9 bases in the middle. Germline CDR1 SGHTA, CDR2 FQGNSA. The CDR3 extends over 14 amino acids. This CDR3 reads CASSLEWRDTEAFF. For the CDR3, the DNA is TGTGCCAGCAGCTTAGAATGGAGGGACACTGAAGCTTTCTTT.

The chain links TRBV30 to TRBJ1-4; D is undetermined. The CDR3 totals 15 residues. Trimming pared 0 bases from V and 3 bases from J, leaving 11 bases between. Germline CDR1 is GTSNPN and CDR2 is SVGIG (reference sequence). The CDR3 nucleotides read TGTGCCTGGAGTGTACCCAATGGAGCTAATGAAAAACTGTTTTTT. Translation: CAWSVPNGANEKLFF.

This chain connects TRBV18 to TRBJ1-1; D is possibly TRBD1 (5 bases). The CDR3 extends over 15 amino acids. The ends were cut back, 2 bases at V and 4 bases at J, with 14 bases in the middle. Germline lookup yields CDR1 KGHSH and CDR2 LQKENI. The chain's CDR3 is CASSPIRGMGTEAFF. The CDR3 region has the DNA TGTGCCAGCTCACCAATAAGGGGTATGGGCACTGAAGCTTTCTTT.

The V and J genes are TRBV5-4 and TRBJ2-2, with D perhaps matching TRBD1 (6 bases). The ends were cut back, 4 bases at V and 6 bases at J, with 10 bases in the middle. The length of the CDR3 is 13 residues. Per the germline V gene, CDR1 is SGHNT and CDR2 is YYREEE (reference sequence). CDR3 sequence reads: CASSTGLPGELFF. In DNA form, the CDR3 reads TGTGCCAGCAGCACAGGGTTACCCGGGGAGCTGTTTTTT.

Only one count was recorded for this clone. J is TRBJ2-7 and V is TRBV27; 12 bases match TRBD2. Germline V gene lookup returns CDR1 MNHEY and CDR2 SMNVEV (reference sequence). CDR3 length equals 17 residues. Trimming took 4 bases from V and 2 from J; bases not matched to a gene: 9. CDR3 sequence reads: CASSSLTSGSPTYEQYF. Written as DNA, the CDR3 is TGTGCCAGCAGTTCGCTGACTAGCGGGAGTCCTACCTACGAGCAGTACTTC.

The genes are TRBV6-1 and TRBJ1-1; D is ambiguous. Germline V gene lookup returns CDR1 MNHNS and CDR2 SASEGT. This CDR3 spans 15 amino acids. The germline V and J ends were trimmed by 2 bases and 0 bases, with 10 bases remaining between them. CDR3 sequence: CASSEWGGVNTEAFF. CDR3 nucleotides: TGTGCCAGCAGTGAATGGGGAGGCGTGAACACTGAAGCTTTCTTT.

The chain uses TRBV5-1 and TRBJ2-7; D is perhaps TRBD2 (6 bases). This CDR3 has 14 residues. The germline V gene has CDR1 SGHRS and CDR2 YFSETQ. Trimming took off 3 bases at V and 6 bases at J, with 16 bases between the two ends. The CDR3 is CASSSGVVRVEQYF. CDR3 DNA: TGCGCCAGCAGCTCGGGGGTGGTCCGTGTCGAGCAGTACTTC.

The gene calls are TRBV6-6 and TRBJ2-5, with 9 bases identical to TRBD1. The V gene end was trimmed by 6 bases and the J gene end by 5 bases; junction bases not matched to a gene: 10. This CDR3 is built from 15 residues. The germline CDR1 and CDR2 sequences are MNHNY and SVGAGI (reference sequence). The CDR3 nucleotides are TGTGCCAGCAGCAAACCGGGACAGGGTGGGGAGACCCAGTACTTC. Its translation: CASSKPGQGGETQYF.

This clone was seen only once. The DNA of the CDR3 is TGTGCCAGCAGCTTGGCTAACAATGAGCAGTTCTTC. This gives the protein CASSLANNEQFF. The V call is TRBV5-5, the J call TRBJ2-1; D remains ambiguous. Germline V lookup: CDR1 SGHKS, CDR2 YYEKEE (reference sequence). V gave up 0 bases and J gave up 5 bases, with 3 bases separating them. The CDR3 covers 12 residues.

The V gene is TRBV7-7, the J gene TRBJ1-6; 12 nucleotides match TRBD1. J lost 7 bases, V lost 1 base, and 5 bases had no gene match. Germline CDR1 reads SSHAT; CDR2 reads FNYEAQ (reference sequence). The CDR3 consists of 17 residues. CDR3 region: CASSLGKGTGGNSPLHF. The CDR3 coding sequence is TGTGCCAGCAGCTTAGGTAAAGGGACAGGGGGCAATTCACCCCTCCACTTT.

Only one count was recorded for this clone. CDR3 DNA sequence: TGTGCCAGCTCACCCCTAATGGACATTGGGGACACTGAAGCTTTCTTT. Translated: CASSPLMDIGDTEAFF. The V and J genes are TRBV18 and TRBJ1-1; perhaps TRBD1 as D (5 bases). The CDR3 is made up of 16 amino acids. V lost 3 bases and J lost 3, with 17 bases in between. Germline CDR1 and CDR2: KGHSH and LQKENI.

This rearrangement joins TRBV6-5 to TRBJ2-7; D is perhaps TRBD2 (6 bases). This CDR3 spans 14 amino acids. Germline values: CDR1 MNHEY, CDR2 SVGAGI. V was cut by 10 bases and J by 4 bases, with 20 bases left in between. The CDR3 reads CATHRPGLSYEQYF. The CDR3, as DNA: TGTGCCACTCATAGGCCGGGACTCTCTTACGAGCAGTACTTC.

This clone was seen more than once but under ten times. The same CDR3 is also encoded by other DNA sequences in this sample. The chain has TRBV5-1 and TRBJ2-1; D remains ambiguous. The CDR3 runs 15 residues. Germline V CDR1 and CDR2: SGHRS, YFSETQ. V lost 1 base, J lost 6 bases, and 14 bases lay in between. The CDR3 sequence is CASSLMSSGSNEQFF. The CDR3 nucleotides read TGCGCCAGCAGCTTGATGAGTTCCGGTTCCAATGAGCAGTTCTTC.

The CDR3 DNA sequence: TGTGCCAGCAGCTCGGGGAACCAAGAGACCCAGTACTTC. Translating it yields CASSSGNQETQYF. J is TRBJ2-5 and V is TRBV7-2, with D maybe TRBD2 (5 bases). V lost 4 bases, J lost 0 bases, and 6 bases lay in between. This CDR3 is 13 amino acids long. The V gene's germline CDR1 is SGHTA and CDR2 FQGNSA.

V gene TRBV4-1 combines with J gene TRBJ1-4, with a possible D match to TRBD1 (5 bases). This CDR3 has 14 amino acids. Germline values: CDR1 MGHRA, CDR2 YSYEKL. Trimming stripped 0 bases from V and 13 bases from J, with 15 bases between. The CDR3 region is CASSQDLLQRGLFF. Written as DNA, the CDR3 is TGCGCCAGCAGCCAAGATCTCCTCCAAAGGGGACTGTTTTTT.

The chain links TRBV7-9 to TRBJ2-5; 7 nucleotides align to TRBD2. J gave up 2 bases and V 4 bases, and 7 bases lay outside the gene matches. In germline, CDR1 is SEHNR, CDR2 FQNEAQ (reference sequence). The CDR3 runs to 15 residues. Here the CDR3 reads CASSYPYSGQETQYF. CDR3 nucleotides: TGTGCCAGCAGCTACCCATATAGCGGGCAAGAGACCCAGTACTTC.

The chain links TRBV11-2 to TRBJ1-1; weak D call: TRBD1 (5 bases). This CDR3 has 13 amino acids. The germline CDR1 and CDR2 sequences are SGHAT and FQNNGV. V shed 2 bases and J shed 4 bases, with 8 bases lying between them. CDR3 residues: CASSLPGGTEAFF. CDR3 DNA: TGTGCCAGCAGCTTACCCGGGGGCACTGAAGCTTTCTTT.

This chain links TRBV9 with TRBJ2-1; 8 bases map to TRBD2. This CDR3 has 16 residues. The J segment lost 4 bases and the V segment lost 2 bases, leaving 8 bases of the junction unmatched. Germline V CDR1 and CDR2: SGDLS, YYNGEE. The CDR3: CASSVLAGSGYNEQFF. The CDR3 coding sequence is TGTGCCAGCAGCGTTTTAGCGGGGTCTGGATACAATGAGCAGTTCTTC.

The rearrangement joins TRBV7-9 to TRBJ2-1; 16 bases fit TRBD2. This CDR3 spans 17 amino acids. CDR1 is SEHNR, CDR2 FQNEAQ, per germline (reference sequence). J was trimmed by 4 bases and V by 6 bases; bases with no gene match: 6. In DNA, the CDR3 is TGTGCCAGCAGTTCGGGACTAGCGGGGGGGAGGTACAATGAGCAGTTCTTC. It encodes CASSSGLAGGRYNEQFF.

The V and J genes are TRBV30 and TRBJ1-6, with TRBD1 as a possible D gene (6 bases). CDR1 is GTSNPN and CDR2 is SVGIG in the germline V gene (reference sequence). CDR3 length: 13 residues. The germline V and J ends were trimmed by 4 bases and 9 bases, with 13 bases remaining between them. In DNA form, the CDR3 reads TGTGCCTGGAACCCGGGACAAGGTTCACCCCTCCACTTT. Its translation: CAWNPGQGSPLHF.

This rearrangement joins TRBV6-5 to TRBJ1-1; TRBD1 matches at 7 bases. The germline V gene encodes CDR1 MNHEY and CDR2 SVGAGI. The V segment lost 2 bases and the J segment 6 bases; nucleotides outside the gene matches: 9. The CDR3 consists of 15 residues. The CDR3 sequence is CASSYRVRGIPEAFF. The CDR3, as DNA: TGTGCCAGCAGTTACCGAGTCAGGGGGATCCCTGAAGCTTTCTTT.

This clone was detected once. The rearrangement joins TRBV19 to TRBJ1-4; 8 positions agree with TRBD1. From germline, CDR1 is LNHDA and CDR2 SQIVND (reference sequence). The V gene end was trimmed by 8 bases and the J gene end by 0 bases; junction bases not matched to a gene: 5. The CDR3 is 15 residues long. CDR3 in amino acids: CASRQGPATNEKLFF. CDR3 DNA: TGTGCCAGTCGACAGGGGCCAGCAACTAATGAAAAACTGTTTTTT.